Listed here are 20 T cell receptor beta chains from one sample, sequenced in a study of blood T cells in healthy people across ages. Through a sample-barcoded 5' primer and a J-beta primer mix, a second PCR was run for about 6 to 11 cycles. One entry per CDR3 protein results from TCRdb running MiXCR on the 5' RACE reads. The table shows more than 800,000 distinct CDR3 sequences, with 40% to 55% occurring only once. The material sequenced was blood. Receptors originate from a woman aged 55-75 years in good health.

The genes are TRBV29-1 and TRBJ2-5; possibly TRBD1 for D (5 bases). The germline gives CDR1 SQVTM, CDR2 ANQGSEA. The CDR3 covers 13 residues. The V end lost 7 bases, the J end lost 4 bases, and 16 bases lay between the germline ends. CDR3 amino acids: CSATGITRETQYF. CDR3 sequence (DNA): TGCAGCGCTACAGGAATTACAAGAGAGACCCAGTACTTC.

The chain is built from TRBV2 and TRBJ2-1; D might be TRBD2 (6 bases). The germline V gene encodes CDR1 SNHLY and CDR2 FYNNEI. The ends were cut back, 10 bases at V and 5 bases at J, with 15 bases in the middle. This CDR3 comprises 13 residues. CDR3: CATGGRNDNEQFF. DNA for the CDR3: TGTGCCACCGGGGGTAGGAACGACAATGAGCAGTTCTTC.

The chain uses TRBV2 and TRBJ2-7, with 8 bases that match TRBD1. The germline V gene encodes CDR1 SNHLY and CDR2 FYNNEI. The CDR3 has 15 amino acids. V lost 6 bases, J lost 0 bases, and 7 bases stayed unmatched. CDR3 loop: CASRPGQGGSYEQYF. The CDR3 region has the DNA TGTGCCAGCAGACCCGGACAGGGAGGCTCCTACGAGCAGTACTTC.

The V call is TRBV21-1, the J call TRBJ2-7; the D call TRBD1 from the table was never checked on the DNA. TRBV21-1 is a listed pseudogene. CDR3 length: 15 amino acids. The CDR3 region has the DNA TGTGCCAGCAGCCGGAGGGGACAGGGGTTCTACGAGCAGTACTTC. It yields the protein CASSRRGQGFYEQYF.

The chain combines TRBV28 with TRBJ2-1; perhaps TRBD2 as D (7 bases). This CDR3 contains 13 residues. Germline V gene data show CDR1 as MDHEN and CDR2 as SYDVKM. The V end lost 2 bases, the J end lost 9 bases, and 11 bases lay between the germline ends. The CDR3 protein is CASSLQGGGEQFF. As DNA, the CDR3 is TGTGCCAGCAGTTTACAGGGAGGGGGTGAGCAGTTCTTC.

Regarding this clonotype: The junction departs from the called germline gene at one end, perhaps through a read error. DNA of the CDR3: TGTGCCAGCAGCGTCGTGGCGGGAGATCAAAATGGGCAGTTCTTC. This translates into CASSVVAGDQNGQFF. This chain connects TRBV9 to TRBJ2-1, with 7 bases identical to TRBD2. The CDR3 is 15 residues long. Germline V lookup: CDR1 SGDLS, CDR2 YYNGEE.

J is TRBJ1-4 and V is TRBV12-3 or TRBV12-4; maybe TRBD1 (5 bases). This CDR3 is built from 14 residues. Trimming stripped 5 bases from V and 10 bases from J, with 17 bases between. The CDR3: CASSPDRDFGKLFF. The CDR3 DNA is TGTGCCAGCAGTCCAGATCGGGACTTCGGAAAACTGTTTTTT.

The rearrangement joins TRBV12-3 or TRBV12-4 to TRBJ1-5, with 11 bases lining up with TRBD1. The V gene end was trimmed by 6 bases and the J gene end by 8 bases; junction bases not matched to a gene: 9. There are 15 residues in the CDR3. The CDR3 loop is CASSQGQGVIKPQHF. CDR3 DNA sequence: TGTGCCAGCAGCCAGGGACAGGGGGTAATAAAGCCCCAGCATTTT.

The genes are TRBV16 and TRBJ2-1; tentatively, D is TRBD2 (6 bases). V was clipped by 1 base and J by 5 bases, with 9 bases between them. The CDR3 is 14 residues long. Germline CDR1 KGHSY, CDR2 FQNENV. The CDR3 here is CASSQWGVNNEQFF. The CDR3 coding sequence is TGTGCCAGCAGCCAATGGGGGGTCAACAATGAGCAGTTCTTC. Filled out from reference TRBV16 and TRBJ2-1, the complete variable domain reads GEEVAQTPKHLVRGEGQKAKLYCAPIKGHSYVFWYQQVLKNEFKFLISFQNENVFDETGMPKERFSAKCLPNSPCSLEIQATKLEDSAVYFCASSQWGVNNEQFFGPGTRLTVL.

The CDR3 protein is CASSSPLAVSSYEQYF. The CDR3, as DNA: TGTGCCAGCAGCTCCCCGTTGGCTGTGAGCTCCTACGAGCAGTACTTC. This chain links TRBV7-2 with TRBJ2-4; no clear D gene. The DNA end favors TRBJ2-7, so the J call may be wrong. This CDR3 has 16 residues. The germline V gene has CDR1 SGHTA and CDR2 FQGNSA.

The J gene is TRBJ1-2, the V gene TRBV2; D gene ambiguous. The V and J ends lost 6 bases and 8 bases respectively, with 13 bases between them. Per the germline V gene, CDR1 is SNHLY and CDR2 is FYNNEI. The CDR3 is made up of 12 amino acids. In DNA form, the CDR3 reads TGTGCCAGCAGCAGGACGGAAGGAGGCTACACCTTC. It encodes CASSRTEGGYTF.

This clonotype was observed a few times. The V and J genes are TRBV20-1 and TRBJ2-1; 7 bases align to TRBD2. The CDR3 covers 13 residues. The V and J ends lost 3 bases and 4 bases, in that order; junction bases with no gene match: 3. In germline, CDR1 is DFQATT, CDR2 SNEGSKA (reference sequence). This CDR3 reads CSASGLGYNEQFF. The CDR3 nucleotides read TGCAGTGCTAGCGGACTAGGGTACAATGAGCAGTTCTTC.

The chain uses TRBV20-1 and TRBJ2-6; D might be TRBD2 (5 bases). V was cut by 7 bases and J by 0 bases, with 16 bases left in between. CDR1 is DFQATT and CDR2 is SNEGSKA in the germline V gene (reference sequence). The CDR3 sequence is 16 residues long. CDR3 DNA sequence: TGCAGTGTCCAAGCAACGAGGGACTCTGGGGCCAACGTCCTGACTTTC. Its translation is CSVQATRDSGANVLTF.

This clonotype turned up a few times. J is TRBJ2-7 and V is TRBV11-2; tentatively, D is TRBD1 (5 bases). The germline V gene has CDR1 SGHAT and CDR2 FQNNGV. The V and J ends lost 0 bases and 8 bases respectively, with 11 bases between them. The CDR3 runs 13 residues. CDR3 nucleotide sequence: TGTGCCAGCAGCTTAGATGGGGCAGGTCAGCAGTACTTC. Translated: CASSLDGAGQQYF.

This clonotype was found once. The chain joins TRBV7-2 to TRBJ2-1; 12 positions match TRBD2. There are 17 residues in the CDR3. Germline CDR1 SGHTA, CDR2 FQGNSA. V was pared by 5 bases and J by 5 bases, with 10 bases of the junction left unmatched. CDR3 sequence (DNA): TGTGCCAGCAGCACCGCTGTGGGACTAGCGGGTAACAATGAGCAGTTCTTC. This codes for CASSTAVGLAGNNEQFF. The full variable domain, its missing parts supplied by reference TRBV7-2 and TRBJ2-1, is GAGVSQSPSNKVTEKGKDVELRCDPISGHTALYWYRQSLGQGLEFLIYFQGNSAPDKSGLPSDRFSAERTGGSVSTLTIQRTQQEDSAVYLCASSTAVGLAGNNEQFFGPGTRLTVL.

This clonotype occurred once. The chain recombines TRBV5-6 with TRBJ1-4, with TRBD1 matching over 7 bases. V shed 2 bases and J 5 bases; nucleotides not matched to a gene: 6. This CDR3 is built from 15 residues. The germline V gene encodes CDR1 SGHDT and CDR2 YYEEEE. CDR3 sequence: CASSLLGTANEKLFF. CDR3 bases: TGTGCCAGCAGCTTATTAGGGACAGCCAATGAAAAACTGTTTTTT.

The rearrangement uses TRBV20-1 and TRBJ2-7; TRBD2 matches 7 bases. The germline gives CDR1 DFQATT, CDR2 SNEGSKA (reference sequence). V was pared by 1 base and J by 4 bases, with 19 bases of the junction left unmatched. CDR3 length: 18 amino acids. CDR3 amino acids: CSARALQGTGGSTYEQYF. DNA for the CDR3: TGCAGTGCTAGAGCTCTTCAAGGGACTGGCGGGAGTACGTACGAGCAGTACTTC.

The V and J genes are TRBV5-1 and TRBJ1-6; D possibly corresponds to TRBD1 (5 bases). CDR1 and CDR2 from the germline V gene are SGHRS and YFSETQ. Trimming shortened V by 4 bases and J by 7 bases, and 12 bases separated the two germline ends. This CDR3 region has 14 residues. As DNA, the CDR3 is TGCGCCAGCAGCGTGGAGGGGAACAATTCACCCCTCCACTTT. Its translation: CASSVEGNNSPLHF.

The chain couples TRBV3-1 to TRBJ2-5, with D possibly TRBD2 on 6 matching bases. The V end was cut by 1 base, the J end by 2 bases, with 8 bases between. This CDR3 region has 14 residues. CDR1 is LGHDT, CDR2 YNNKEL, per germline (reference sequence). The CDR3 DNA sequence: TGTGCCAGCAGCCAAGGGAGGGGACAAGAGACCCAGTACTTC. Amino acid sequence: CASSQGRGQETQYF.

V gene TRBV27 combines with J gene TRBJ1-6; TRBD1 matches 9 bases. With 10 bases clipped from V and 9 bases from J, the junction kept 13 bases outside the gene matches. This CDR3 region has 15 residues. The germline V gene has CDR1 MNHEY and CDR2 SMNVEV (reference sequence). The DNA of the CDR3 is TGTGCCACCCAGACCGGGACAGGGCTTCCTTCACCCCTCCACTTT. It translates to CATQTGTGLPSPLHF.